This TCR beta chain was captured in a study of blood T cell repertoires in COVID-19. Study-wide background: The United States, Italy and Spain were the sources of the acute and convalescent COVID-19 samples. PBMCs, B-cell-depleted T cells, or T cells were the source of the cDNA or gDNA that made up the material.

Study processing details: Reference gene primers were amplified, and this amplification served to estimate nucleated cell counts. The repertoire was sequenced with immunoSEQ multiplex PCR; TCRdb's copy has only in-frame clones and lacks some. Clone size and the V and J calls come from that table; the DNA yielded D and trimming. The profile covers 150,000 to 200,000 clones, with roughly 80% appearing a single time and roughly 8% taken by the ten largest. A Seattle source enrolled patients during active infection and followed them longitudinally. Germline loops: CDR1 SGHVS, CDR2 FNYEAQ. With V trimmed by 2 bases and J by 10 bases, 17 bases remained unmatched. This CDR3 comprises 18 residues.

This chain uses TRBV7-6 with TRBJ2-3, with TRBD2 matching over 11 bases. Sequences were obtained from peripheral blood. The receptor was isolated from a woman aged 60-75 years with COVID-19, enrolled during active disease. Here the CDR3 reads CASSLPLAGGPRGDAQYF. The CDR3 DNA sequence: TGTGCCAGCAGCTTACCATTAGCGGGAGGGCCCCGTGGGGATGCGCAGTATTTT.